Reported below is one T cell receptor beta chain. The sample originates from a study of cytomegalovirus exposure and HLA in healthy donors. Study details: There were roughly 120 million unique TCR beta sequences, drawn from 200 million or so T cells, in an earlier analysis.

PCR was performed using 60 Vbeta and 13 Jbeta primers. Generated by immunoSEQ multiplex PCR, the TCRdb table keeps only in-frame clones and is missing some. This repertoire shows about 190,000 clones, over 70% found once; its top ten account for over 3.5%. The sample taken for sequencing was PBMCs. This sequence originates from a man aged 50-60 years in good health and CMV-seronegative.

CDR3 in DNA: TGTGCCAGCAGTTCCCAGGGGGCCGGTGGCTACACCTTC. Translating gives CASSSQGAGGYTF. This chain joins TRBV6-5 and TRBJ1-2; 8 bases line up with TRBD1. With 4 bases clipped from V and 7 bases from J, the junction kept 5 bases outside the gene matches. The V gene's germline CDR1 is MNHEY and CDR2 SVGAGI. This CDR3 is built from 13 residues.